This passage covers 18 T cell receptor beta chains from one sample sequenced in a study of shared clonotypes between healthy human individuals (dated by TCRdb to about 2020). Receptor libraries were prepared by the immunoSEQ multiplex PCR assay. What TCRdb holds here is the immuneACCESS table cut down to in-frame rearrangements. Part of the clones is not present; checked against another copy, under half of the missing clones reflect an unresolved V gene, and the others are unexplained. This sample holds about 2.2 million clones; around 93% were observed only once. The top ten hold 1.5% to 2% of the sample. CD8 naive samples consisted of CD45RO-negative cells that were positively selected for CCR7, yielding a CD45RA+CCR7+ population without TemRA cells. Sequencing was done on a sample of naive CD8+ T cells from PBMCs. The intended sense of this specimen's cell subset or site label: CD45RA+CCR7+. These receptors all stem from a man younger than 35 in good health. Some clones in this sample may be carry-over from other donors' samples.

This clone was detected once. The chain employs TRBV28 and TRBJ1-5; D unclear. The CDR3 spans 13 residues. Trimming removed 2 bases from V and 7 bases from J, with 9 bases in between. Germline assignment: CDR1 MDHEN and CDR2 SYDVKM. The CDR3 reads CASSLNTNQPQHF. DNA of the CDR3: TGTGCCAGCAGTTTAAACACGAACCAGCCCCAGCATTTT.

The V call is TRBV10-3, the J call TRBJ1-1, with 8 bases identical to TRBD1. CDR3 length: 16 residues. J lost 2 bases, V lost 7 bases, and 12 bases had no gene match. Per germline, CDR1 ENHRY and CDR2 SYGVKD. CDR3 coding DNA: TGTGCCATCACCTCGGACAGGGTGAATCTTAACACTGAAGCTTTCTTT. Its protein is CAITSDRVNLNTEAFF.

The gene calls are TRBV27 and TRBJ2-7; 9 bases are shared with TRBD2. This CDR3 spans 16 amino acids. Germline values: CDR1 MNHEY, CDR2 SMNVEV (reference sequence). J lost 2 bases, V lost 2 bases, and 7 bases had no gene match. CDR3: CASSLRGVAGAYEQYF. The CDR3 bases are TGTGCCAGCAGTTTACGGGGCGTAGCGGGAGCCTACGAGCAGTACTTC.

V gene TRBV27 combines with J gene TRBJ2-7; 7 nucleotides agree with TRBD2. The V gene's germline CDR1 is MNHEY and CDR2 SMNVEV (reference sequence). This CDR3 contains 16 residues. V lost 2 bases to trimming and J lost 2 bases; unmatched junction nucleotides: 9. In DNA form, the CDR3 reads TGTGCCAGCAGTTTAAGGGGAGGGGCGCAGGCCTACGAGCAGTACTTC. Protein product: CASSLRGGAQAYEQYF.

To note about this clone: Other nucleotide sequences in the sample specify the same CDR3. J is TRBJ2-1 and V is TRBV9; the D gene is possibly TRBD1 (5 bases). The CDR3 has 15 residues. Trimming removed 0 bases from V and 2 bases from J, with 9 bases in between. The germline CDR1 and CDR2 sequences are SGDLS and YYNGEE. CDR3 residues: CASSVAGNPYNEQFF. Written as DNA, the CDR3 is TGTGCCAGCAGCGTAGCAGGGAACCCCTACAATGAGCAGTTCTTC.

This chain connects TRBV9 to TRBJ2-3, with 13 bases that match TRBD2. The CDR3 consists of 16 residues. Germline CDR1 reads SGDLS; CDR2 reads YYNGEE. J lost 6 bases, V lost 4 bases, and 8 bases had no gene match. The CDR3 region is CASSIRTSGGVDTQYF. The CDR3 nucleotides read TGTGCCAGCAGCATCCGGACTAGCGGGGGTGTGGATACGCAGTATTTT.

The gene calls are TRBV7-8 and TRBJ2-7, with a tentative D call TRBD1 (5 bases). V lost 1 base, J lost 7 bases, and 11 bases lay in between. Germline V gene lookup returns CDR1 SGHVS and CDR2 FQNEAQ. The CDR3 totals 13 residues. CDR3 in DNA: TGTGCCAGCAGCTTAGGTGAAGGGGTGGAGCAGTACTTC. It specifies CASSLGEGVEQYF.

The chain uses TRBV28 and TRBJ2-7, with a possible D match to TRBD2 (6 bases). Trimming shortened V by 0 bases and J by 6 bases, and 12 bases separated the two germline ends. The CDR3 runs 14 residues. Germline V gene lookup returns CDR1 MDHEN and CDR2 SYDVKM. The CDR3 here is CASSLWRDPPEQYF. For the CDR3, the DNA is TGTGCCAGCAGTTTATGGCGGGATCCCCCCGAGCAGTACTTC.

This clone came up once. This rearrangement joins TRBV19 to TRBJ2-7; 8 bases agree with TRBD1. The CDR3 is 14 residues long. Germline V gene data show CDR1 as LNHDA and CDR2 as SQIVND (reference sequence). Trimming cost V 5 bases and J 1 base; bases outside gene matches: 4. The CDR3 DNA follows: TGTGCCAGTAGTTGGCAGGGGGCTTCCTACGAGCAGTACTTC. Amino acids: CASSWQGASYEQYF.

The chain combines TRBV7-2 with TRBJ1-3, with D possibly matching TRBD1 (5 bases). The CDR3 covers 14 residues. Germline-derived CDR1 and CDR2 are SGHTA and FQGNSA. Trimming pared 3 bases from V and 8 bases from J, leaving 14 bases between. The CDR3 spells CASSFSGWRDTIYF. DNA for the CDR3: TGTGCCAGCAGCTTCTCAGGGTGGCGAGACACCATATATTTT.

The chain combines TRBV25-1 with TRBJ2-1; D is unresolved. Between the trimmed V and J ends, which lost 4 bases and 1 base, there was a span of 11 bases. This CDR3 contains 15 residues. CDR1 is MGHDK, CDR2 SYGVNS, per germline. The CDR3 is CASSGPPSSYNEQFF. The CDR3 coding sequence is TGTGCCAGCAGTGGACCTCCGAGTTCCTACAATGAGCAGTTCTTC.

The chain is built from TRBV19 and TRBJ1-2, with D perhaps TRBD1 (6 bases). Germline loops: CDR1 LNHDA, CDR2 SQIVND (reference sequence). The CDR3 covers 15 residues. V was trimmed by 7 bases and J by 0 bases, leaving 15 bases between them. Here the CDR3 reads CASTLEGEPNYGYTF. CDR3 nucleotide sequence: TGTGCCAGTACCCTAGAGGGGGAACCTAACTATGGCTACACCTTC. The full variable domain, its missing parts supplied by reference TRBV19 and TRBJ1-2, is DGGITQSPKYLFRKEGQNVTLSCEQNLNHDAMYWYRQDPGQGLRLIYYSQIVNDFQKGDIAEGYSVSREKKESFPLTVTSAQKNPTAFYLCASTLEGEPNYGYTFGSGTRLTVV.

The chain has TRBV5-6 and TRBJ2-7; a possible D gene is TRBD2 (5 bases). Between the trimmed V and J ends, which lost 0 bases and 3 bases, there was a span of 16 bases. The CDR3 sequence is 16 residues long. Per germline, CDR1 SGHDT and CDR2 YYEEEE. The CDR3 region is CASSLAFAEDGYEQYF. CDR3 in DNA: TGTGCCAGCAGCTTGGCATTCGCGGAGGATGGCTACGAGCAGTACTTC.

This CDR3 reads CASSLQDRVYGYTF. The CDR3 nucleotides are TGTGCCAGCAGTTTACAGGACAGGGTCTATGGCTACACCTTC. The rearrangement links TRBV28 to TRBJ1-2; TRBD1 matches at 8 bases. This CDR3 has 14 amino acids. V lost 2 bases and J lost 4; bases outside the gene matches: 3. CDR1 MDHEN and CDR2 SYDVKM come from the germline V gene.

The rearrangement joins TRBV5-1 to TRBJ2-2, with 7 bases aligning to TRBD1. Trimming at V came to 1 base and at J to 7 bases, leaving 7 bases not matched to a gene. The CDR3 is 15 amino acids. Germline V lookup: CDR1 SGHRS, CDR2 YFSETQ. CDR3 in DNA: TGCGCCAGCAGCTTGTACAGGACAGGTGACGGGGAGCTGTTTTTT. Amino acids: CASSLYRTGDGELFF.

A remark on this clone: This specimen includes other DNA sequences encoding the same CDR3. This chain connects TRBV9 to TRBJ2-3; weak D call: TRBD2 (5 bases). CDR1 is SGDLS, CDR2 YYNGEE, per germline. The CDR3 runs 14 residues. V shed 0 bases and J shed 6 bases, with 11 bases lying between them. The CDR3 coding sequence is TGTGCCAGCAGCGTAGCGGGAACGACCGATACGCAGTATTTT. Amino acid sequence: CASSVAGTTDTQYF.

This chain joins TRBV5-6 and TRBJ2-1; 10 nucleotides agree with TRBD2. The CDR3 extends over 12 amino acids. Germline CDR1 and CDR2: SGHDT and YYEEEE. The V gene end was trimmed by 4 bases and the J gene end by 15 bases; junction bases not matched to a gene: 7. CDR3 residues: CASSPLAGVPFF. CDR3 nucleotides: TGTGCCAGCAGCCCGCTAGCGGGGGTTCCGTTCTTC.

CDR3 protein: CASSSYRLAGGHSYNEQFF. The CDR3 DNA follows: TGTGCCAGCAGCTCCTACCGACTAGCGGGAGGTCACTCCTACAATGAGCAGTTCTTC. The chain joins TRBV7-9 to TRBJ2-1; 13 bases fit TRBD2. This CDR3 is 19 amino acids long. J gave up 0 bases and V 4 bases, and 9 bases lay outside the gene matches. Per the germline V gene, CDR1 is SEHNR and CDR2 is FQNEAQ (reference sequence).